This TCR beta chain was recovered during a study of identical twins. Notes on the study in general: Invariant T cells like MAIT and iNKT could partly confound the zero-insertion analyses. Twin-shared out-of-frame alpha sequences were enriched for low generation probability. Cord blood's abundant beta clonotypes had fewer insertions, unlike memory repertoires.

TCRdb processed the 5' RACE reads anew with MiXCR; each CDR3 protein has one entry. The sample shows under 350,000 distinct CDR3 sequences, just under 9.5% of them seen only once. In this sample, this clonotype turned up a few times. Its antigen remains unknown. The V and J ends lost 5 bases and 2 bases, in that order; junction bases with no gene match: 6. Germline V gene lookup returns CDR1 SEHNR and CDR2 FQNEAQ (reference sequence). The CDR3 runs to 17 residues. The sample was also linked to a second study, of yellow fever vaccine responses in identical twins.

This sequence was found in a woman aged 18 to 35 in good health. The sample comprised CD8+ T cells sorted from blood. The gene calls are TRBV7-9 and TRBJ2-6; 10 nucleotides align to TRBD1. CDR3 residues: CASSPRTGGAGANVLTF. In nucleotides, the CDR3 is TGTGCCAGCAGCCCACGGACAGGGGGGGCTGGGGCCAACGTCCTGACTTTC.